This TCR beta chain was captured in a study of cytomegalovirus exposure and HLA in healthy donors. 13 Jbeta primers and 60 Vbeta primers were used for the PCR. The assay was immunoSEQ multiplex PCR, and TCRdb's table has in-frame clones only and misses some. The data hold about 190,000 clones, with roughly 80% observed a single time. This CDR3 contains 15 residues. Germline-derived CDR1 and CDR2 are MDHEN and SYDVKM. Trimming took off 10 bases at V and 4 bases at J, with 22 bases between the two ends. The receptor comes from a woman aged 18-29 years in good health and CMV-seronegative. The chain carries TRBV28 and TRBJ1-1, with D possibly being TRBD1 (5 bases). The sequenced sample consisted of PBMCs. CDR3 sequence: CATRNGGKVATEAFF. CDR3 bases: TGTGCCACCAGAAATGGGGGGAAAGTGGCCACTGAAGCTTTCTTT.